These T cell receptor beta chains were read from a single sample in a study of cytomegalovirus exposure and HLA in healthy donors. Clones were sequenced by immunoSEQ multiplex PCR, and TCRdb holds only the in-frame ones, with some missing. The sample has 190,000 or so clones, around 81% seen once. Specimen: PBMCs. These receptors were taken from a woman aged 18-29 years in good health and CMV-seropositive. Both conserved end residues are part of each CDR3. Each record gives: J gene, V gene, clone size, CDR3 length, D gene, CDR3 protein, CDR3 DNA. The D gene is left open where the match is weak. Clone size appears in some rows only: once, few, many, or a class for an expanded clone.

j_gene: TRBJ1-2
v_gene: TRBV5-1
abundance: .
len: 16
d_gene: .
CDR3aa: CASTHGLGQANYGYTF
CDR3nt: TGCGCCAGCACTCACGGTCTGGGGCAAGCTAACTATGGCTACACCTTC

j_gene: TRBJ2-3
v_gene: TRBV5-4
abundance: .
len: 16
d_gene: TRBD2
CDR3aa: CASSLERGGSTDTQYF
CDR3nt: TGTGCCAGCAGCTTAGAGCGGGGGGGTAGCACAGATACGCAGTATTTT

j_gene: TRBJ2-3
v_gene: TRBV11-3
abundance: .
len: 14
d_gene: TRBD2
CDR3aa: CASSPRTSRDTQYF
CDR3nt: TGTGCCAGCAGCCCCAGGACTAGCAGGGATACGCAGTATTTT

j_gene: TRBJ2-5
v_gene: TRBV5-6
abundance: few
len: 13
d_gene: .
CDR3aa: CASSVGIRETQYF
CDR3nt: TGTGCCAGCAGCGTCGGGATCAGGGAGACCCAGTACTTC

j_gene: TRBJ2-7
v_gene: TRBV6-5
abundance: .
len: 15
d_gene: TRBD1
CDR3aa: CASSPRDSDYYEQYF
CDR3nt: TGTGCCAGCAGTCCCCGGGACAGCGACTACTACGAGCAGTACTTC

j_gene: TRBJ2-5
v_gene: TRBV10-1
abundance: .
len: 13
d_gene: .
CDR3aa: CASSESKYRTQYF
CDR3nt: TGCGCCAGCAGTGAGTCTAAATACAGGACCCAGTACTTC

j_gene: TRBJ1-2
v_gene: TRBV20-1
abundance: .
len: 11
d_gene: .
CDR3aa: CSARSRDGYTF
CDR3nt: TGCAGTGCTAGATCTCGAGATGGCTACACCTTC

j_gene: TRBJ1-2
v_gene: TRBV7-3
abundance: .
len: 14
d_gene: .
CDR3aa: CASSPTGTSAGYTF
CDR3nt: TGTGCCAGCAGCCCAACCGGGACTTCGGCTGGCTACACCTTC

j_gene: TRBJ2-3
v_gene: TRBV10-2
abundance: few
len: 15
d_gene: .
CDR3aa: CASSEFTQSTDTQYF
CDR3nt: TGCGCCAGCAGTGAGTTTACCCAGTCCACAGATACGCAGTATTTT

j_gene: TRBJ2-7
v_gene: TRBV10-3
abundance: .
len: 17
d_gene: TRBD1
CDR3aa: CAISEVFLKDRDDEQYF
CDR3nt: TGTGCCATCAGTGAAGTCTTCCTCAAGGACAGGGATGACGAGCAGTACTTC

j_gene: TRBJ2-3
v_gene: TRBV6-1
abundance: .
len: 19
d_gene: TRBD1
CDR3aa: CASSELRGPHWASTDTQYF
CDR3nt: TGTGCCAGCAGTGAGTTGAGGGGGCCTCATTGGGCTAGCACAGATACGCAGTATTTT

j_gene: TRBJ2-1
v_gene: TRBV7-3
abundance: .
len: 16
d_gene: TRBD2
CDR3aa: CASSLRVAGIYNEQFF
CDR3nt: TGTGCCAGCAGCTTAAGGGTAGCGGGGATCTACAATGAGCAGTTCTTC

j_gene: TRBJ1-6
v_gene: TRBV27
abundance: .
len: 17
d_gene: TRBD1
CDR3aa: CASSLGRQGRFHSPLHF
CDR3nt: TGTGCCAGCAGTTTAGGAAGACAGGGTAGATTCCATTCACCCCTCCACTTT

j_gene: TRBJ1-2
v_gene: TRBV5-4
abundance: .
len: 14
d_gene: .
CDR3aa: CASSPWGGGGGYTF
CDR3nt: TGTGCCAGCAGCCCCTGGGGGGGTGGTGGTGGCTACACCTTC

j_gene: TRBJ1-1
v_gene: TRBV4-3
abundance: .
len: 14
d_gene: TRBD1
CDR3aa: CASAPGQLNTEAFF
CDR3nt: TGCGCCAGCGCTCCGGGACAGCTGAACACTGAAGCTTTCTTT

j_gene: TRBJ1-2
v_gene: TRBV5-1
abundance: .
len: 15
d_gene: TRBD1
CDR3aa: CASSWGQNTNYGYTF
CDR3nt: TGCGCCAGCAGCTGGGGACAGAATACTAACTATGGCTACACCTTC

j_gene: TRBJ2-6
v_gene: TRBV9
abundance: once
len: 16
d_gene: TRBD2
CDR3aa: CASSPGGGSGANVLTF
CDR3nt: TGTGCCAGCAGCCCCGGGGGGGGCTCTGGGGCCAACGTCCTGACTTTC

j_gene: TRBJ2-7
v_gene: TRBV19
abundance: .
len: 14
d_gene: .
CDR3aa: CASSTSGSSYEQYF
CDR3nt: TGTGCCAGTAGTACCTCCGGGAGCTCCTACGAGCAGTACTTC

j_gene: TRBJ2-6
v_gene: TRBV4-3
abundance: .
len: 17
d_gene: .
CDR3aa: CASSQVGASSGANVLTF
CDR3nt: TGCGCCAGCAGCCAAGTAGGGGCGAGCTCTGGGGCCAACGTCCTGACTTTC

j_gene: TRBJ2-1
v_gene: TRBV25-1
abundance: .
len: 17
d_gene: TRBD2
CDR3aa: CASSESLASGGANEQFF
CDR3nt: TGTGCCAGCAGTGAATCCTTGGCTAGCGGGGGGGCGAATGAGCAGTTCTTC

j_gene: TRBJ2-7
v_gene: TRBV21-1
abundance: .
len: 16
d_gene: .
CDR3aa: CASSKGLAGTPYEQYF
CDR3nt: TGTGCCAGCAGCAAAGGGCTAGCGGGTACCCCCTACGAGCAGTACTTC

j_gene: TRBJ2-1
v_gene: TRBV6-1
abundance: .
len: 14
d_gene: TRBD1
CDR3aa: CASRGQISYNEQFF
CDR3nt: TGTGCCAGCAGGGGACAGATTTCCTACAATGAGCAGTTCTTC

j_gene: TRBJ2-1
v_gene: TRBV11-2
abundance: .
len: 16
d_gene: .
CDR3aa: CASSPDPLTVYNEQFF
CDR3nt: TGTGCCAGCAGCCCAGACCCCTTGACAGTTTACAATGAGCAGTTCTTC

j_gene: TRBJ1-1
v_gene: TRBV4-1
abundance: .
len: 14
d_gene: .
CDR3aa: CASRQGYDRDEAFF
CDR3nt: TGCGCCAGCAGACAAGGGTACGATCGGGATGAAGCTTTCTTT

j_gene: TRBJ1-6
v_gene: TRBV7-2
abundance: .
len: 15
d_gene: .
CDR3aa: CASSLEAGAKSPLHF
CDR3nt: TGTGCCAGCAGCTTAGAGGCAGGGGCTAAGTCACCCCTCCACTTT

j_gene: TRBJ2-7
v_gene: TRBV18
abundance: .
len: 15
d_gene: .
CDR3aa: CASSNAGSSAYEQYF
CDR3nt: TGTGCCAGCTCGAACGCGGGGTCGAGTGCCTACGAGCAGTACTTC

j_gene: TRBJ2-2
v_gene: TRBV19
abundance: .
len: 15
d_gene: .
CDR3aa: CASSMRPQNTGELFF
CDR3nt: TGTGCCAGTAGTATGCGGCCACAGAACACCGGGGAGCTGTTTTTT

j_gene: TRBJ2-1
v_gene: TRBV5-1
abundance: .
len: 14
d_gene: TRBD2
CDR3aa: CASSLGEGRGEQFF
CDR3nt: TGCGCCAGCAGCTTGGGGGAGGGGAGGGGTGAGCAGTTCTTC

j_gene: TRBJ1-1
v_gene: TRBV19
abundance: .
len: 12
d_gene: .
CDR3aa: CASHLGSTEAFF
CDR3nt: TGTGCCAGCCACTTAGGGAGCACTGAAGCTTTCTTT

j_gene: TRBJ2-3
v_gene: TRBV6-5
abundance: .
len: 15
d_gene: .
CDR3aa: CASSYFSPRTDTQYF
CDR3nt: TGTGCCAGCAGTTATTTCAGCCCCAGGACAGATACGCAGTATTTT

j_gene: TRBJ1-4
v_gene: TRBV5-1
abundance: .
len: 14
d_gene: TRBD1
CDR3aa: CASSLARGNEKLFF
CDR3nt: TGCGCCAGCAGCTTGGCCAGGGGGAATGAAAAACTGTTTTTT

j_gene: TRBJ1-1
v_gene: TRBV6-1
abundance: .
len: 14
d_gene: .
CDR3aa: CASSLTASYTEAFF
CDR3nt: TGCGCCAGCAGCCTGACCGCTAGCTACACTGAAGCTTTCTTT

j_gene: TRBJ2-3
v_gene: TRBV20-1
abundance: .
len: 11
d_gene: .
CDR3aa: CSVAHTDTQYF
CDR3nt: TGCAGTGTGGCCCACACAGATACGCAGTATTTT

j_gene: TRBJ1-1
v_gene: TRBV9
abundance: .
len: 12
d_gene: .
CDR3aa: CASSLLGGPTFF
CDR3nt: TGTGCCAGCAGCCTTTTGGGGGGTCCGACTTTCTTT

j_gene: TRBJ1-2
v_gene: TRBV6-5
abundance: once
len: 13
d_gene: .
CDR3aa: CASSLTANYGYTF
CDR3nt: TGTGCCAGCAGTCTAACCGCTAACTATGGCTACACCTTC

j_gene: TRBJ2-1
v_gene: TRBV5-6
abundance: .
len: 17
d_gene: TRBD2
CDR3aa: CASRNYLAGVTYNEQFF
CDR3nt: TGTGCCAGCAGAAATTACCTAGCGGGGGTTACCTACAATGAGCAGTTCTTC

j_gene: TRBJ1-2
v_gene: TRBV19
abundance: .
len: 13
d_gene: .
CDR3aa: CASKVAANYGYTF
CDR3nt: TGTGCCAGTAAGGTTGCGGCTAACTATGGCTACACCTTC

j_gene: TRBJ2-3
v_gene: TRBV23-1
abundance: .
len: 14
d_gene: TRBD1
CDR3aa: CASSRDRNTDTQYF
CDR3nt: TGCGCCAGCAGTCGGGACAGAAACACAGATACGCAGTATTTT

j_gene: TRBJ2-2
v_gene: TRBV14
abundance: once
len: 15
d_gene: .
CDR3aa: CASSPSGQHTGELFF
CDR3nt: TGTGCCAGCAGCCCGTCTGGACAGCATACCGGGGAGCTGTTTTTT

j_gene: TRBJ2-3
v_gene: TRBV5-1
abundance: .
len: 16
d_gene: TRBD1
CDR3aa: CASSLVAGGVTDTQYF
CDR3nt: TGCGCCAGCAGCTTGGTTGCAGGGGGAGTTACAGATACGCAGTATTTT

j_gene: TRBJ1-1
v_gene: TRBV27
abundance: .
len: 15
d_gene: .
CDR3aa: CASSQGRVMNTEAFF
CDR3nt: TGTGCCAGCAGCCAGGGCAGGGTCATGAACACTGAAGCTTTCTTT

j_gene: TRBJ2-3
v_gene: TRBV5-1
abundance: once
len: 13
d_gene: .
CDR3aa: CASSLGQTDTQYF
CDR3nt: TGCGCCAGCAGCTTGGGGCAGACAGATACGCAGTATTTT